Each of the 22 T cell receptor beta chains below was sequenced from the same sample in a study of vaccination effects on CD4 cells after COVID-19. Antigen specificity for these receptors is unknown. Culturing for more than eight days preceded CD4+ T cell isolation. Measured with immunoSEQ multiplex PCR; TCRdb has only the in-frame clones, and not every one. This table holds about 28,000 clones, more than 55% found once. Sequencing was performed on CD4+ T cells from PBMCs cultured without peptide, taken before COVID-19 vaccination. The receptors stem from a human donor who received a COVID-19 vaccine.

The rearrangement joins TRBV10-2 to TRBJ2-7; D unclear. CDR1 and CDR2 (germline): WSHSY, SAAADI. CDR3 length equals 12 residues. V lost 3 bases, J lost 3 bases, and 6 bases lay in between. The chain's CDR3 is CASSDRDYEQYF. In DNA form, the CDR3 reads TGCGCCAGCAGTGACAGAGACTACGAGCAGTACTTC.

In the case of this clone: One junction end does not reproduce the germline sequence, and a read error may be involved. The chain recombines TRBV12-3 or TRBV12-4 with TRBJ2-7, with a possible D match to TRBD1 (6 bases). The CDR3 has 13 residues. The CDR3 DNA reads TGTGCCAGCAGTTTACAACAGGGCGGGCCTATCGCTTTC. Residues: CASSLQQGGPIAF.

The V and J genes are TRBV7-9 and TRBJ2-1; perhaps TRBD2 as D (6 bases). This CDR3 is 14 amino acids long. Trimming took 9 bases from V and 8 from J, leaving 20 bases between them. Per the germline V gene, CDR1 is SEHNR and CDR2 is FQNEAQ (reference sequence). CDR3 coding DNA: TGTGCCAGTCAAAGGCCCGGGGGACGCGATGAGCAGTTCTTC. The encoded protein is CASQRPGGRDEQFF.

The chain employs TRBV5-1 and TRBJ1-1; D not certain. Trimming stripped 4 bases from V and 3 bases from J, with 10 bases between. The CDR3 contains 13 residues. Looked up from germline, CDR1 is SGHRS and CDR2 is YFSETQ. The CDR3 region is CASSPFQDTEAFF. For the CDR3, the DNA is TGCGCCAGCAGCCCCTTCCAGGACACTGAAGCTTTCTTT.

The J gene is TRBJ1-1, the V gene TRBV5-1, with TRBD1 as a possible D gene (5 bases). CDR1 and CDR2 from the germline V gene are SGHRS and YFSETQ. V dropped 0 bases and J dropped 3 bases, with 6 bases sitting between them. This CDR3 comprises 13 residues. The CDR3 DNA follows: TGCGCCAGCAGCTTGGGGGGGGACACTGAAGCTTTCTTT. Protein: CASSLGGDTEAFF.

V usage is TRBV15 and J usage is TRBJ2-7, with D tentatively TRBD2 (5 bases). The V end was cut by 5 bases, the J end by 1 base, with 15 bases between. The CDR3 is 15 amino acids. CDR1 LNHNV and CDR2 YYDKDF come from the germline V gene (reference sequence). CDR3 nucleotides: TGTGCCACCAGCCGCGGATTACCGGGGTCCTACGAGCAGTACTTC. Translated: CATSRGLPGSYEQYF.

The chain carries TRBV5-1 and TRBJ2-3; D might be TRBD2 (6 bases). Trimming cost V 7 bases and J 4 bases, with 10 bases left between them. Germline CDR1 reads SGHRS; CDR2 reads YFSETQ. There are 12 residues in the CDR3. CDR3 nucleotide sequence: TGCGCCAGCCGTGGGGACTCAGATACGCAGTATTTT. Amino acids: CASRGDSDTQYF.

The V gene is TRBV5-1, the J gene TRBJ2-7; the D is unclear. Per the germline V gene, CDR1 is SGHRS and CDR2 is YFSETQ. The CDR3 runs 15 residues. V was shortened by 0 bases and J by 8 bases, with 18 bases between the two germline ends. CDR3 bases: TGCGCCAGCAGCTTGGCGCCGAACCAATTGGAAAAGCAGTACTTC. Encoded protein: CASSLAPNQLEKQYF.

This clone has only a few counts. The V and J genes are TRBV5-4 and TRBJ2-7, with TRBD2 matching 11 bases. The CDR3 is 15 residues long. After removal of 3 bases from V and 2 bases from J, the junction contained 4 bases not matched to a gene. Germline V gene data show CDR1 as SGHNT and CDR2 as YYREEE (reference sequence). CDR3 sequence: CASSSGTSGPYEQYF. The CDR3 DNA reads TGTGCCAGCAGCTCCGGGACTAGCGGTCCCTACGAGCAGTACTTC.

The chain employs TRBV7-6 and TRBJ2-2, with D possibly TRBD2 on 6 matching bases. This CDR3 comprises 13 residues. The germline V gene has CDR1 SGHVS and CDR2 FNYEAQ. V lost 3 bases and J lost 6, with 8 bases in between. Here the CDR3 DNA reads TGTGCCAGCAGCTTTAGACTAGCCGGGGAGCTGTTTTTT. It codes for CASSFRLAGELFF.

This clone was observed a few times. The rearrangement uses TRBV15 and TRBJ2-7; the D gene could be TRBD1 or TRBD2 (5 bases each). This CDR3 spans 18 amino acids. CDR1 is LNHNV and CDR2 is YYDKDF in the germline V gene (reference sequence). The germline V and J ends were trimmed by 1 base and 2 bases, with 21 bases remaining between them. The CDR3 nucleotides are TGTGCCACCAGCAGAGGAACCCCGGGCAGGGAGAGAACCTACGAGCAGTACTTC. It encodes CATSRGTPGRERTYEQYF.

The gene calls are TRBV2 and TRBJ1-6; D possibly corresponds to TRBD1 (6 bases). This CDR3 contains 17 residues. V was cut by 2 bases and J by 1 base, with 12 bases left in between. CDR1 SNHLY and CDR2 FYNNEI come from the germline V gene. The CDR3 reads CASSELVGGSYNSPLHF. The CDR3 bases are TGTGCCAGCAGTGAACTCGTAGGGGGTTCCTATAATTCACCCCTCCACTTT.

The V gene is TRBV13, the J gene TRBJ2-7; D is tentatively TRBD1 or TRBD2 (9 bases each). The CDR3 length is 19 residues. V shed 5 bases and J shed 2 bases, with 28 bases lying between them. Germline-derived CDR1 and CDR2 are PRHDT and FYEKMQ (reference sequence). CDR3 nucleotide sequence: TGTGCCAGCAGCGCCTCTCCGGGACAGGGAGCGGGGGGCCCCTACGAGCAGTACTTC. Amino acids: CASSASPGQGAGGPYEQYF.

This clone was detected a few times. This sequence joins TRBV5-1 and TRBJ2-1, with TRBD1 identical over 9 bases. Germline CDR1 reads SGHRS; CDR2 reads YFSETQ. V was clipped by 0 bases and J by 5 bases; unmatched bases: 6. This CDR3 comprises 16 residues. The CDR3 DNA is TGCGCCAGCAGCTTGGCCGGGACAGGGATCAACAATGAGCAGTTCTTC. Translating it yields CASSLAGTGINNEQFF.

The gene calls are TRBV4-1 and TRBJ1-2; a weak D match, TRBD1 (6 bases). The CDR3 loop spans 14 amino acids. CDR1 is MGHRA and CDR2 is YSYEKL in the germline V gene. V lost 2 bases to trimming and J lost 8 bases, with 15 bases between them. CDR3 region: CASSQPTGLGGYTF. CDR3 nucleotides: TGCGCCAGCAGCCAACCAACAGGGCTCGGGGGCTACACCTTC.

The gene calls are TRBV6-6 and TRBJ2-3; D gene ambiguous. Trimming pared 0 bases from V and 4 bases from J, leaving 2 bases between. This CDR3 comprises 12 residues. The germline V gene has CDR1 MNHNY and CDR2 SVGAGI (reference sequence). CDR3 loop: CASSYSSDTQYF. Here the CDR3 DNA reads TGTGCCAGCAGTTACTCATCAGATACGCAGTATTTT.

This clone has a handful of counts. This chain uses TRBV4-1 with TRBJ2-5, with 7 bases aligning to TRBD2. This CDR3 is 14 amino acids long. Germline assignment: CDR1 MGHRA and CDR2 YSYEKL. Unmatched junction bases numbered 1, after V lost 0 bases and J lost 3 bases. The DNA of the CDR3 is TGCGCCAGCAGCCAAGATCGGGGGGAAGAGACCCAGTACTTC. The encoded protein is CASSQDRGEETQYF.

A note on this clone: Other DNA sequences in the sample encode the same CDR3. V is TRBV6-5 and J is TRBJ2-2; 7 positions match TRBD2. Germline-derived CDR1 and CDR2 are MNHEY and SVGAGI. Unmatched junction bases numbered 2, after V lost 3 bases and J lost 1 base. This CDR3 contains 15 residues. The CDR3 bases are TGTGCCAGCAGTTATGGCGGGGGGAACACCGGGGAGCTGTTTTTT. Translation: CASSYGGGNTGELFF.

The V and J genes are TRBV18 and TRBJ2-7, with D possibly being TRBD1 (5 bases). Germline V CDR1 and CDR2: KGHSH, LQKENI. The CDR3 totals 15 residues. V lost 0 bases, J lost 5 bases, and 14 bases lay in between. The CDR3 bases are TGTGCCAGCTCACCACCTTCGGGCAGGGCCCACGAGCAGTACTTC. Translated: CASSPPSGRAHEQYF. The full variable domain, its missing parts supplied by reference TRBV18 and TRBJ2-7, is NAGVMQNPRHLVRRRGQEARLRCSPMKGHSHVYWYRQLPEEGLKFMVYLQKENIIDESGMPKERFSAEFPKEGPSILRIQQVVRGDSAAYFCASSPPSGRAHEQYFGPGTRLTVT.

This clone was picked up a small number of times. This chain links TRBV29-1 with TRBJ2-3, with a tentative D call TRBD2 (6 bases). The CDR3 length is 15 residues. V dropped 7 bases and J dropped 1 base, with 18 bases sitting between them. Germline V gene sequence: CDR1 SQVTM, CDR2 ANQGSEA. As DNA, the CDR3 is TGCAGCGGCAGGGAAATCTGGGAGGGCACAGATACGCAGTATTTT. It encodes CSGREIWEGTDTQYF.

The rearrangement joins TRBV10-1 to TRBJ1-2; TRBD1 matches 9 bases. Germline CDR1 reads WNHNN; CDR2 reads SYGVQD (reference sequence). With 6 bases clipped from V and 6 bases from J, the junction kept 8 bases outside the gene matches. The CDR3 is made up of 14 amino acids. In nucleotides, the CDR3 is TGCGCCAGCAGCATGAAAAGGACAGGGGATGGCTACACCTTC. Encoded protein: CASSMKRTGDGYTF.

The chain recombines TRBV5-1 with TRBJ1-2; D perhaps matches TRBD1 (5 bases). The germline V and J ends were trimmed by 4 bases and 1 base, with 20 bases remaining between them. This CDR3 is 17 amino acids long. Germline assignment: CDR1 SGHRS and CDR2 YFSETQ. This chain's CDR3 is CASSPRAQPLINYGYTF. In nucleotides, the CDR3 is TGCGCCAGCAGCCCCAGGGCCCAGCCCCTTATTAACTATGGCTACACCTTC.